This is a list of T cell receptor beta chains from one sample in a study of blood T cells in healthy people across ages. TCRdb reprocessed the 5' RACE reads with MiXCR, giving one entry per CDR3 protein. The repertoire includes 1 million or so distinct CDR3 sequences, 40% to 55% of them detected once, and approximately 19% sits in the top ten. The sequencing sample was made of blood. These receptor sequences come from a woman in her sixties or seventies in good health. Each CDR3 is given with its conserved first and last residue. D genes are given only for firm matches. Not all rows give a size; the values are once, few, many and, for expanded clones, a class.

j_call d_call cdr3_length v_call clone_size cdr3_nt cdr3_aa
TRBJ2-7 - 13 TRBV29-1 few TGCAGCGTTGGGACCCCACAATCCTACGAGCAGTACTTC CSVGTPQSYEQYF
TRBJ2-4 - 19 TRBV27 - TGTGCCAGCAGTTTATCGGCCCCGGTGGCGGGGAAAGCCAAAAACATTCAGTACTTC CASSLSAPVAGKAKNIQYF
TRBJ1-3 - 14 TRBV12-3/TRBV12-4 - TGTGCCAGCAGTTTAGTGGGCTCTGGAAACACCATATATTTT CASSLVGSGNTIYF
TRBJ2-7 TRBD1 17 TRBV29-1 - TGCAGCGCCTCCGGGACAGGGCAACCTAAGAGCTCCTACGAGCAGTACTTC CSASGTGQPKSSYEQYF
TRBJ2-5 - 11 TRBV2 few TGTGCCAGCATTGACGGAGAGACCCAGTACTTC CASIDGETQYF
TRBJ2-7 - 14 TRBV12-3/TRBV12-4 - TGTGCCAGCAGTTTTGGCGGGAACCCATACGAGCAGTACTTC CASSFGGNPYEQYF
TRBJ2-1 TRBD2 15 TRBV2 - TGTGCCAGCAAGGAACTAGCGGGAGTAGTTAATGAGCAGTTCTTC CASKELAGVVNEQFF
TRBJ2-7 - 13 TRBV29-1 few TGCAGCGTCTTGACAGGCTCAACCTACGAGCAGTACTTC CSVLTGSTYEQYF
TRBJ2-7 - 14 TRBV5-1 many TGCGCCAGCGCTTCCGGGACGAGAGCCTACGAGCAGTACTTC CASASGTRAYEQYF
TRBJ1-4 TRBD1 14 TRBV29-1 - TGCAGCGTTCCGGGACAGGGATTGAATGAAAAACTGTTTTTT CSVPGQGLNEKLFF
TRBJ2-7 - 18 TRBV20-1 - TGCAGTGCTACCCTGACAGGGCAAGCGGGAATGCGGACCTACGAGCAGTACTTC CSATLTGQAGMRTYEQYF
TRBJ2-1 - 16 TRBV7-2 many TGTGCCAGCAGCTTAGAGGGTGCCAGCTCCTACAATGAGCAGTTCTTC CASSLEGASSYNEQFF
TRBJ2-7 TRBD1 10 TRBV20-1 - TGCAGCACAGGGGGCGGGGAGCAGTACTTC CSTGGGEQYF
TRBJ2-6 TRBD1 20 TRBV4-1 few TGCGCCAGCAGCCAAGAAGTCTCTGTGGCAGGGGGCTCTGGGGCCAACGTCCTGACTTTC CASSQEVSVAGGSGANVLTF
TRBJ1-4 TRBD1 13 TRBV29-1 few TGCAGCGTTCTACAGGGGGCAGGTGAAAAACTGTTTTTT CSVLQGAGEKLFF
TRBJ2-4 TRBD1 12 TRBV6-6 - TGTGCCGGGGGACAGGGGCAAAACATTCAGTACTTC CAGGQGQNIQYF
TRBJ2-3 - 14 TRBV20-1 few TGCAGTGCTAGAGCCCCCGGTAGCACAGATACGCAGTATTTT CSARAPGSTDTQYF
TRBJ2-1 TRBD2 15 TRBV20-1 - TGCAGTGCTAGAGATCAAACGGGACTAAACACTGAGCAGTTCTTC CSARDQTGLNTEQFF
TRBJ2-5 TRBD2 15 TRBV7-9 - TGTGCCAGCAGCCCAGGACTAGAAGCGGTGGAGACCCAGTACTTC CASSPGLEAVETQYF
TRBJ2-5 TRBD1 14 TRBV7-9 - TGTGCCAGCAGCCCCCGGACAGGGCCGTGGGAGCAGTACTTC CASSPRTGPWEQYF
TRBJ2-3 TRBD2 16 TRBV6-5 - TGTGCCAGCAGTTACACAGCGGGAGGGTGGGCAGATACGCTGTATTTT CASSYTAGGWADTLYF
TRBJ2-6 - 17 TRBV27 few TGTGCCAGCAGTTTTTACAGGGCCCTCTCTGGGGCCAACGTCCTGACTTTC CASSFYRALSGANVLTF
TRBJ2-7 - 13 TRBV29-1 - TGCAGCGTTGTTGAGGGACTTTACTACGAGCAGTACTTC CSVVEGLYYEQYF
TRBJ2-1 - 15 TRBV25-1 - TGTGCCAGCAGAGGATTAGCAGGGCGATACAATGAGCAGTTCTTC CASRGLAGRYNEQFF
TRBJ2-3 TRBD2 14 TRBV6-6 few TGTGCCACCACTCGGGCGGGAGGGGGAGATACGCAGTATTTT CATTRAGGGDTQYF
TRBJ1-4 TRBD1 15 TRBV12-3/TRBV12-4 - TGTGTCAGCAGTTTACGCAGGGGGCGCGGTGAAAAACTGTTTTTT CVSSLRRGRGEKLFF
TRBJ2-3 TRBD2 13 TRBV7-2 few TGTGCCAGCGGGGGAGGGCCGACAGATACGCAGTATTTT CASGGGPTDTQYF
TRBJ2-7 TRBD1 13 TRBV29-1 few TGCAGCGTTGTGGGGACAGTGATATCCGAGCAGTACTTC CSVVGTVISEQYF
TRBJ2-3 - 15 TRBV6-5 - TGTGCCAGCAGCCCGGGACAAACTCGCACAGATACGCAGTATTTT CASSPGQTRTDTQYF
TRBJ1-4 TRBD1 18 TRBV4-1 - TGCGCCAGCAGCTCCCTGGCGGAGGGGGCGTCGACTAATGAAAAACTGTTTTTT CASSSLAEGASTNEKLFF
TRBJ2-5 - 13 TRBV14 - TGTGTCAGCAGCGAAGGACCGCAAGAGACCCAGTACTTC CVSSEGPQETQYF
TRBJ2-5 TRBD2 16 TRBV7-2 once TGTGCCAGCGGACCGCGGCCTAGCGGGCCCCAAGAGACCCAGTACTTC CASGPRPSGPQETQYF
TRBJ1-5 - 14 TRBV25-1 - TGTGCCAGCAGTGAATGGGGGGCTGATCAGCCCCAGCATTTT CASSEWGADQPQHF
TRBJ2-6 TRBD1 18 TRBV9 many TGTGCCAGCAGCGTATGGGCAGGGGGAGACTCTGGGGCCAACGTCCTGACTTTC CASSVWAGGDSGANVLTF
TRBJ2-7 TRBD1 15 TRBV19 - TGTGCCAGTAGTATGGGGACAGGAGGCGCCTACGAGCAGTACTTC CASSMGTGGAYEQYF
TRBJ2-2 TRBD2 16 TRBV4-1 - TGCGCCAGCAGCCAGGTAGCGGGAAAGGTTGCCGGGGAGCTGTTTTTT CASSQVAGKVAGELFF
TRBJ2-3 - 15 TRBV7-9 - TGTGCCAGCAGCCCTGGGGACTCGGGCACAGATACGCAGTATTTT CASSPGDSGTDTQYF
TRBJ2-3 - 15 TRBV5-1 - TGCGCCAGCAGCTCTGGACTACCTCGGACAGATACGCAGTATTTT CASSSGLPRTDTQYF
TRBJ2-7 TRBD2 18 TRBV28 few TGTGCCAGCAGTTTACCTAGCGGGGACACCCTGAGCTCCTACGAGCAGTACTTC CASSLPSGDTLSSYEQYF
TRBJ2-1 TRBD2 17 TRBV27 few TGTGCCAGCAGTTTCCCCACCATAGCGGGAGTTCACAATGAGCAGTTCTTC CASSFPTIAGVHNEQFF
TRBJ2-7 - 16 TRBV11-2 few TGTGCCAGCAGCTTAGCTGGGGGACGCGGTCTAGATGAGCAGTACTTC CASSLAGGRGLDEQYF
TRBJ1-5 - 16 TRBV20-1 - TGCAGTGCTAGAGATCCCGCCGGAAGTAGCAATCAGCCCCAGCATTTT CSARDPAGSSNQPQHF
TRBJ2-2 - 14 TRBV7-8 - TGTGCCAGCAGCTTAGATAAGGCCTCCGGGGAGCTGTTTTTT CASSLDKASGELFF
TRBJ2-5 TRBD2 17 TRBV7-3 few TGTGCCAGCAGCTCGGCGACTAGCGGGAGGGCCGGAGAGACCCAGTACTTC CASSSATSGRAGETQYF
TRBJ1-5 TRBD1 15 TRBV20-1 - TGCAGTGCTAGAGACCTGGACAGGGCTTATCAGCCCCAGCATTTT CSARDLDRAYQPQHF
TRBJ1-1 - 11 TRBV25-1 - TGTGCCAGCAGTGCCTCTACTGAAGCTTTCTTT CASSASTEAFF
TRBJ2-7 - 13 TRBV5-1 - TGCGCCAGCGGGGCGGTTGGTGATGGCGAGCAGTACTTC CASGAVGDGEQYF
TRBJ2-5 TRBD2 15 TRBV5-1 - TGCGCCAGCCGAAGACTAGCGGGAGAGGCAGAGACCCAGTACTTC CASRRLAGEAETQYF
TRBJ2-7 TRBD2 14 TRBV20-1 few TGCAGTGCTAGACCTAGCGGGAGTGACAACGAGCAGTACTTC CSARPSGSDNEQYF
TRBJ2-4 - 16 TRBV5-1 - TGCGCCAGCAGCTGGGCCCCGGGGGCAGCCAAAAACATTCAGTACTTC CASSWAPGAAKNIQYF
TRBJ2-7 TRBD2 16 TRBV20-1 - TGCAGTGCTGACCCCGCGGCCCGGACTAGAGTCCACGAGCAGTACTTC CSADPAARTRVHEQYF
TRBJ2-1 - 15 TRBV7-8 many TGTGCCAGCAGCTTAAGTCAGAGCTCCTACAATGAGCAGTTCTTC CASSLSQSSYNEQFF
TRBJ2-5 - 11 TRBV7-9 few TGTGCCAGCAGCTCGTCGGAAGAGCAGTACTTC CASSSSEEQYF
TRBJ2-1 - 15 TRBV6-5 - TGTGCCAGCAGTTACTCCGGGATAGGCCCCCACGAGCAGTTCTTC CASSYSGIGPHEQFF
TRBJ2-5 - 12 TRBV18 many TGTGCCAGCTCACCCCCACAAGAGACCCAGTACTTC CASSPPQETQYF
TRBJ2-1 TRBD2 15 TRBV27 - TGTGCCAGCAGTTCTGCGGGAGGCTACTACAATGAGCAGTTCTTC CASSSAGGYYNEQFF
TRBJ2-7 TRBD2 16 TRBV6-6 - TGTGCCAGCAGTTACTCGTCCGGGAGCGGGGGCCACGAGCAGTACTTC CASSYSSGSGGHEQYF